A selection of T cell receptor beta chains follows, all from one sample in a study of blood T cell repertoires in COVID-19. The protocol was immunoSEQ multiplex PCR, while the TCRdb copy is restricted to in-frame clones and leaves out a portion. Here the sample spans 200,000 or so clones, roughly nine tenths being singletons. The sample was PBMCs or T cells enriched from blood (not recorded which). The receptors derive from a woman aged 18-30 years who had recovered from COVID-19. CDR3s include the opening cysteine and the closing phenylalanine or tryptophan. A D gene is named only where the DNA matches it firmly. Where a row states a size, it is once, few, many or the class of an expanded clone; other rows omit it.

abundance	len	d_gene	v_gene	j_gene	CDR3nt	CDR3aa
NA	14	NA	TRBV21-1	TRBJ1-1	TGTGCCAGCAGCTCCAAACCGGGTAACACTGAAGCTTTCTTT	CASSSKPGNTEAFF
NA	15	TRBD2	TRBV6-5	TRBJ2-1	TGTGCCAGCATATTGACTAGCGGATACTACAATGAGCAGTTCTTC	CASILTSGYYNEQFF
NA	14	NA	TRBV7-9	TRBJ2-3	TGTGCCAGCAGCTTAGTAGCTAGCACAGATACGCAGTATTTT	CASSLVASTDTQYF
NA	14	TRBD1	TRBV3-1/TRBV3-2	TRBJ1-1	TGTGCCAGCAGCCAAACCCAGGGGGGCGATAAAGCTTTCTTT	CASSQTQGGDKAFF
NA	14	TRBD1	TRBV6-5	TRBJ1-2	TGTGCCAGCAGTAATTGGACAGGGACATATGGCTACACCTTC	CASSNWTGTYGYTF
once	13	TRBD1	TRBV10-3	TRBJ1-1	TGTGCCATCACCTCGGACAGGAGCACTGAAGCTTTCTTT	CAITSDRSTEAFF
NA	17	TRBD2	TRBV7-2	TRBJ2-2	TGTGCCAGCAGCTTGGGACTCGGGGGGGGGATCCCCGGGGAGCTGTTTTTT	CASSLGLGGGIPGELFF
NA	16	NA	TRBV4-2	TRBJ2-3	TGTGCCAGCAGCCAAGATCGGGGTCACAGCACAGATACGCAGTATTTT	CASSQDRGHSTDTQYF
NA	16	NA	TRBV9	TRBJ2-2	TGTGCCAGCAGCGCATCGCGAGGACAGAACACCGGGGAGCTGTTTTTT	CASSASRGQNTGELFF
once	14	TRBD1	TRBV10-3	TRBJ2-1	TGTGCCATCAGAGCCGGGACAGGGGAGCGAGAGCAGTTCTTC	CAIRAGTGEREQFF
NA	13	TRBD1	TRBV27	TRBJ1-2	TGTGCCAGCAGAGGGCAGGGGGTCTATGGCTACACCTTC	CASRGQGVYGYTF
NA	14	TRBD1	TRBV5-4	TRBJ1-5	TGTGCCAGCAGACATGACAGGGGCTTTCAGCCCCAGCATTTT	CASRHDRGFQPQHF
NA	16	NA	TRBV7-6	TRBJ2-5	TGTGCCAGCAGCTTAGTTCCAGGGGTGGCTCAAGAGACCCAGTACTTC	CASSLVPGVAQETQYF
NA	14	NA	TRBV2	TRBJ2-2	TGTGCCAGCAAAGGCGAGGCGAACACCGGGGAGCTGTTTTTT	CASKGEANTGELFF
NA	16	NA	TRBV6-1	TRBJ2-2	TGTGCCAGCAGTGAATTTGCGGTAGCGAACACCGGGGAGCTGTTTTTT	CASSEFAVANTGELFF
NA	15	NA	TRBV6-1	TRBJ1-2	TGTGCCAGCAGTGAAATGACATTAAACACCTATGGCTACACCTTC	CASSEMTLNTYGYTF
NA	15	TRBD1	TRBV28	TRBJ1-2	TGTGCCAGCAGACTACCTGGGACAGTTGTCGCTGGCTACACCTTC	CASRLPGTVVAGYTF
NA	16	NA	TRBV28	TRBJ1-4	TGTGCCAGCAGGGTTCAAGGGGCCGCAACTAATGAAAAACTGTTTTTT	CASRVQGAATNEKLFF
NA	13	NA	TRBV29-1	TRBJ1-1	TGCAGCGTTGTGTACAGGGAGGGCACTGAAGCTTTCTTT	CSVVYREGTEAFF
once	16	NA	TRBV19	TRBJ1-6	TGTGCCAGTAGTATGGGCGGGAGCTCCTATAATTCACCCCTCCACTTT	CASSMGGSSYNSPLHF
NA	12	NA	TRBV5-4	TRBJ1-1	TGTGCCAGCAGCTCCGGGAACACTGAAGCTTTCTTT	CASSSGNTEAFF
NA	11	NA	TRBV29-1	TRBJ2-3	TGCAGCGTCCGCCAGACAGATACGCAGTATTTT	CSVRQTDTQYF
NA	14	NA	TRBV21-1	TRBJ2-5	TGTGCCAGCAGCGAACGGGGTACCAAGGAGACCCAGTACTTC	CASSERGTKETQYF
NA	16	TRBD2	TRBV7-8	TRBJ2-1	TGTGCCAGCATTTTCTTGGGCGGGGGGACCTTAGGTGAGCAGTTCTTC	CASIFLGGGTLGEQFF
NA	14	TRBD1	TRBV5-1	TRBJ1-6	TGCGCCAGCAGCGAGGACAGGGGCAATTCACCCCTCCACTTT	CASSEDRGNSPLHF
NA	14	TRBD1	TRBV29-1	TRBJ1-2	TGCAGCGCGGAAAGGCAGGGGGTGGCCTATGGCTACACCTTC	CSAERQGVAYGYTF
NA	13	NA	TRBV6-1	TRBJ1-1	TGTGCCAGCAGTGATAACATGAACACTGAAGCTTTCTTT	CASSDNMNTEAFF
NA	12	NA	TRBV20-1	TRBJ1-1	TGCAGTGCTAGTGGTGTGGCCCAGGGAGCTTTCTTT	CSASGVAQGAFF
NA	13	NA	TRBV12-3/TRBV12-4	TRBJ1-2	TGTGCCAGCAGTTTAAGAGGGTCCTATGGCTACACCTTC	CASSLRGSYGYTF
NA	16	TRBD2	TRBV6-1	TRBJ2-3	TGTGCCAGCAGTGAGAGACTAGCGGGGGGAGCAGATACGCAGTATTTT	CASSERLAGGADTQYF
NA	15	NA	TRBV3-1/TRBV3-2	TRBJ1-2	TGTGCCAGCAGCTTTCTTTCGGGTCGGAACTATGGCTACACCTTC	CASSFLSGRNYGYTF
NA	14	TRBD1	TRBV19	TRBJ1-2	TGTGCCAGTGGCCAGGACAGGGGTTTTGGTGGCTACACCTTC	CASGQDRGFGGYTF
NA	15	TRBD1	TRBV7-9	TRBJ2-3	TGTGCCAGCAGCTTACGCGGACAGGCCCCCGAGACGCAGTATTTT	CASSLRGQAPETQYF
NA	17	TRBD2	TRBV11-2	TRBJ2-3	TGTGCCAGCAGCCCTAATGAGGCTAGCGGGGCAACAGATACGCAGTATTTT	CASSPNEASGATDTQYF
NA	14	NA	TRBV7-9	TRBJ1-2	TGTGCCAGCACGCCGATGGACTCCTTGGGGGGCTACACCTTC	CASTPMDSLGGYTF
once	15	TRBD1	TRBV10-3	TRBJ2-4	TGTGCCACCGGACCGATACAGGGGTCTCAAAACATTCAGTACTTC	CATGPIQGSQNIQYF
NA	14	TRBD2	TRBV6-5	TRBJ2-1	TGTGCCAGTCGCGGGGGACCCGGGTCTCGTGAGCAGTTCTTC	CASRGGPGSREQFF
NA	14	NA	TRBV28	TRBJ1-1	TGTGCCAGCAGTGCGGACACCCCGAACACTGAAGCTTTCTTT	CASSADTPNTEAFF
NA	13	NA	TRBV29-1	TRBJ2-7	TGCAGCGTTGAACCTGCACAGACCTACGAGCAGTACTTC	CSVEPAQTYEQYF
NA	16	NA	TRBV2	TRBJ2-1	TGTGCCAGCAGTGAAGCGCTATCCGGGGGGCAAGGTGAGCAGTTCTTC	CASSEALSGGQGEQFF
NA	14	NA	TRBV6-5	TRBJ1-6	TGTGCCAGCAGTTTGGCTAGGTGGAATTCACCCCTCCACTTT	CASSLARWNSPLHF
NA	13	NA	TRBV29-1	TRBJ1-1	TGCAGCGTCGCTGGGCAGCCGAACACTGAAGCTTTCTTT	CSVAGQPNTEAFF
NA	15	NA	TRBV20-1	TRBJ1-1	TGCAGTGCTAGTGGGCAGGGGACATCGAACACTGAAGCTTTCTTT	CSASGQGTSNTEAFF
NA	15	TRBD1	TRBV5-1	TRBJ2-5	TGCGCCAGCAGCTCCCGGGACAGGGGTGCGGAGACCCAGTACTTC	CASSSRDRGAETQYF
NA	13	NA	TRBV30	TRBJ1-2	TGTGCCTGTTCCGGAGGGAATAGCTATGGCTACACCTTC	CACSGGNSYGYTF
NA	16	NA	TRBV29-1	TRBJ2-1	TGCAGCGTTCCATCAAGCAGGACATCCTCCTACAATGAGCAGTTCTTC	CSVPSSRTSSYNEQFF
NA	16	NA	TRBV7-2	TRBJ2-7	TGTGCCAGCAGCTTAGAACCCCGGTACAGATCCTACGAGCAGTACTTC	CASSLEPRYRSYEQYF
NA	12	NA	TRBV28	TRBJ1-2	TGTGCCAGCAGTTTAGGGCCTTATGGCTACACCTTC	CASSLGPYGYTF
few	14	NA	TRBV6-5	TRBJ1-1	TGTGCCAGCAGCCCGGCGGCAACGAACACTGAAGCTTTCTTT	CASSPAATNTEAFF
NA	15	TRBD1	TRBV7-8	TRBJ2-1	TGTGCCAGCAGCTTCCGGGACAGGGTTGGCAATGAGCAGTTCTTC	CASSFRDRVGNEQFF
NA	17	TRBD1	TRBV4-1	TRBJ1-4	TGCGCCAGCAGCCTTGGGGCCAGGGGGACATTTAATGAAAAACTGTTTTTT	CASSLGARGTFNEKLFF
NA	14	NA	TRBV19	TRBJ2-2	TGTGCCAGTAGGTGGGGAGAGAACACCGGGGAGCTGTTTTTT	CASRWGENTGELFF
NA	15	TRBD1	TRBV6-5	TRBJ2-5	TGTGCCAGCAGGAGGGGGCCGAATGGTGGAGAGACCCAGTACTTC	CASRRGPNGGETQYF
NA	15	NA	TRBV7-9	TRBJ1-1	TGTGCCAGCAGCCCAACCTGGTCCCCGAGCACTGAAGCTTTCTTT	CASSPTWSPSTEAFF
NA	14	NA	TRBV5-4	TRBJ2-1	TGTGCCAGCAGCTTGGAGTCTAGTCGCGCTGAGCAGTTCTTC	CASSLESSRAEQFF
NA	13	NA	TRBV10-3	TRBJ2-7	TGTGCCATCAGTGAGGGAGATTACTACGAGCAGTACTTC	CAISEGDYYEQYF
NA	13	NA	TRBV14	TRBJ1-1	TGTGCCAGCAGACCAAGAGGGAACACTGAAGCTTTCTTT	CASRPRGNTEAFF